This TCR beta chain appears in the sequencing data of a study of T-cell reconstitution after alpha-beta-depleted transplantation in children. This clonotype was detected ten times or more. During its preparation, the TCRbeta library received unique molecular identifiers. In TCRdb, the PCR reads were re-called with MiXCR into one record per CDR3 protein. The sample carries around 90,000 distinct CDR3 sequences, around a sixth recorded once. This CDR3 has 14 amino acids. V was clipped by 4 bases and J by 4 bases; unmatched bases: 4. CDR1 and CDR2 (germline): DFQATT, SNEGSKA (reference sequence). The source of this sequence is a male patient between 2 and 10 years old who had a stem cell transplant for acute lymphoblastic leukemia, so the T cells may come from the graft donor. The chain carries TRBV20-1 and TRBJ1-5; 10 bases are a match to TRBD1. The source material was PBMCs, mostly from graft donor cells, sampled 180 days after TCRalphabeta/CD19-depleted stem cell transplant. The CDR3 region has the DNA TGCAGTGCTAAACCGGGACAGGGGAATCAGCCCCAGCATTTT. Translated: CSAKPGQGNQPQHF.